Sequencing of this T cell receptor beta chain was carried out in a study of blood T cell repertoires in COVID-19. Looking at the study overall: The samples span acute and convalescent COVID-19 from the United States, Italy and Spain.

V was clipped by 2 bases and J by 2 bases; unmatched bases: 4. The CDR3 is 15 residues long. Per the germline V gene, CDR1 is SGHDT and CDR2 is YYEEEE. Original methodology: For nucleated cells, counts were estimated from reference gene primer amplification. The repertoire was sequenced with immunoSEQ multiplex PCR; TCRdb's copy has only in-frame clones and lacks some. V, J and clone size are taken as reported in that table, and D and trimming were inferred from the DNA itself. The repertoire holds about 140,000 clones, under 85% seen once, with roughly 8.3% in the top ten. This clonotype was sampled from a woman aged 80 or older in a cohort sampled during active or convalescent COVID-19. The sample taken for sequencing was peripheral blood. The gene calls are TRBV5-6 and TRBJ2-3, with 8 bases that match TRBD1. CDR3 region: CASSFGTGFTDTQYF. As DNA, the CDR3 is TGTGCCAGCAGCTTCGGGACAGGCTTCACAGATACGCAGTATTTT.